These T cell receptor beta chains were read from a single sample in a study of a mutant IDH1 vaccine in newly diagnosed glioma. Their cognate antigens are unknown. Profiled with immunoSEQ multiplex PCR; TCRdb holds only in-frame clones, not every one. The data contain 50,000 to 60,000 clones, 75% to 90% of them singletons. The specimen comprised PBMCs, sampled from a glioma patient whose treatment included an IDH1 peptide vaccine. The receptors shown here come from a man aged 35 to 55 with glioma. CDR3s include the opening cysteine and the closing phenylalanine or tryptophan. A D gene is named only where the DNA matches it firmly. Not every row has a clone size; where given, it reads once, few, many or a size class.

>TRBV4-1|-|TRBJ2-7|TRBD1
CASSQRTGEAGEQYF
TGCGCCAGCAGCCAACGGACAGGGGAGGCCGGCGAGCAGTACTTC
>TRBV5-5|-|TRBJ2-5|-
CASSYTELQETQYF
TGTGCCAGCAGCTACACGGAACTCCAAGAGACCCAGTACTTC
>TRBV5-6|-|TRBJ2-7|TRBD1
CASSLRGLIYEQYF
TGTGCCAGCAGCTTGAGGGGGCTGATCTACGAGCAGTACTTC
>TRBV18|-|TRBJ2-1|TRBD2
CASSRSLAGGGEQFF
TGTGCCAGCTCACGCTCACTAGCGGGGGGGGGTGAGCAGTTCTTC
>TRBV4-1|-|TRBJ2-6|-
CASSQEGAGANVLTF
TGCGCCAGCAGCCAGGAGGGAGCTGGGGCCAACGTCCTGACTTTC
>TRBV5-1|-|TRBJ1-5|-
CASSWGPESNQPQHF
TGCGCCAGCAGCTGGGGGCCGGAGAGCAATCAGCCCCAGCATTTT
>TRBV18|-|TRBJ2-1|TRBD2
CASSPGTSGGDNEQFF
TGTGCCAGCTCACCGGGGACTAGCGGGGGCGACAATGAGCAGTTCTTC
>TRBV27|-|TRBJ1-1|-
CASSYSTLAEAFF
TGTGCCAGCAGTTATAGCACTTTGGCTGAAGCTTTCTTT
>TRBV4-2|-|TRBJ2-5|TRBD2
CASSQGRGGASETQYF
TGTGCCAGCAGCCAAGGGCGCGGGGGGGCCTCGGAGACCCAGTACTTC
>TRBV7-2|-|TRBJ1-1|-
CASSFRSDMNTEAFF
TGTGCCAGCAGCTTTAGGTCCGACATGAACACTGAAGCTTTCTTT
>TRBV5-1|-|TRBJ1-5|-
CASSSGTSPNQPQHF
TGCGCCAGCAGCTCCGGGACCTCCCCCAATCAGCCCCAGCATTTT
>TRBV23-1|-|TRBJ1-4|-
CASSQSCHSATNEKLFF
TGCGCCAGCAGTCAATCTTGCCATTCTGCAACTAATGAAAAACTGTTTTTT
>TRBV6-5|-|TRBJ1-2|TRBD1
CASSYSRQGYYGYTF
TGTGCCAGCAGTTACAGTCGACAGGGGTACTATGGCTACACCTTC
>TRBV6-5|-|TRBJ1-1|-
CASSSVTEAFF
TGTGCCAGCAGTTCAGTGACTGAAGCTTTCTTT
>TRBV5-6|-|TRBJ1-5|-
CASSLAAGRSNQPQHF
TGTGCCAGCAGCTTGGCGGCGGGGAGAAGCAATCAGCCCCAGCATTTT
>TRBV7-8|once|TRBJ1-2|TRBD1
CASSYHGQGSPLIYGYTF
TGTGCCAGCAGCTACCACGGACAGGGGAGTCCCCTGATCTATGGCTACACCTTC
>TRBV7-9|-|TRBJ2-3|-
CASSLFSGVTDTQYF
TGTGCCAGCAGCTTATTCTCCGGGGTGACAGATACGCAGTATTTT
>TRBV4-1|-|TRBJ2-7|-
CASSHLRSGGYEQYF
TGCGCCAGCAGCCACCTTAGGTCCGGGGGCTACGAGCAGTACTTC
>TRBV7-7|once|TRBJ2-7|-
CASSLAEGDEQYF
TGTGCTAGCAGCTTAGCAGAGGGGGACGAGCAGTACTTC
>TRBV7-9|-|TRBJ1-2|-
CASSRNYGYTF
TGTGCCAGCAGCCGGAACTATGGCTACACCTTC
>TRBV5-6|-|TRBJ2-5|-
CASSPPRPRTRTQYF
TGTGCCAGCAGCCCGCCGCGCCCCAGAACACGGACCCAGTACTTC
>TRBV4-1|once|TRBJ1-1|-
CASSQGRPIAEAFF
TGCGCCAGCAGCCAAGGACGGCCGATTGCTGAAGCTTTCTTT
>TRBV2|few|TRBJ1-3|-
CASQAGINSGNTIYF
TGTGCCAGCCAGGCAGGCATCAACTCTGGAAACACCATATATTTT
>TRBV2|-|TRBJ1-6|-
CASSEVQGRTPLHF
TGTGCCAGCAGTGAGGTACAGGGTAGGACACCCCTCCACTTT
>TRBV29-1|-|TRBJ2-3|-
CSVYRVVSTDTQYF
TGCAGCGTTTACAGGGTGGTAAGCACAGATACGCAGTATTTT
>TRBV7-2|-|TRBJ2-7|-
CASSLVGLGSYEQYF
TGTGCCAGCAGCTTAGTAGGTTTGGGCTCCTACGAGCAGTACTTC
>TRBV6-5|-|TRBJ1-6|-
CASSTYNSPLHF
TGTGCCAGCAGTACCTATAATTCACCCCTCCACTTT
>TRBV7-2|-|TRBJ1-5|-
CASSEDGLVGQPQHF
TGTGCCAGCAGCGAAGATGGGCTCGTCGGTCAGCCCCAGCATTTT
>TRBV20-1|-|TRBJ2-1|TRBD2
CSAGGNNEQFF
TGCAGTGCCGGGGGGAACAATGAGCAGTTCTTC
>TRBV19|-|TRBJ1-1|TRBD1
CASSTRQGGRNTEAFF
TGTGCCAGTAGTACCCGACAGGGGGGGAGGAACACTGAAGCTTTCTTT
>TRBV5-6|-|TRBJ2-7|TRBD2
CASSRSGTYEQYF
TGTGCCAGCAGCCGTAGCGGGACTTACGAGCAGTACTTC
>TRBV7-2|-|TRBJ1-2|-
CASSLDVMGYTF
TGTGCCAGCAGCTTAGACGTGATGGGCTACACCTTC
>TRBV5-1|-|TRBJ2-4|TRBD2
CASSLDGGGDIQYF
TGCGCCAGCAGTTTAGACGGGGGGGGCGACATTCAGTACTTC
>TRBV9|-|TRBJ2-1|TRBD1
CASSATGATYNEQFF
TGTGCCAGCAGCGCGACAGGGGCCACCTACAATGAGCAGTTCTTC